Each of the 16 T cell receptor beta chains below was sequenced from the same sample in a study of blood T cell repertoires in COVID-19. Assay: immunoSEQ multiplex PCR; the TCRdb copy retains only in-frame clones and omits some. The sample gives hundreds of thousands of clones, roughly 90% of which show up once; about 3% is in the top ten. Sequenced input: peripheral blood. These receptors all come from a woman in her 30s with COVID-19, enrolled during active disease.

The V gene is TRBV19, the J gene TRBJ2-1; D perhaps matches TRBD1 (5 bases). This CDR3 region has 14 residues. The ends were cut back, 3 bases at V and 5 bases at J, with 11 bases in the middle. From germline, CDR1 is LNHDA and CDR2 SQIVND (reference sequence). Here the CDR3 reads CASSMGLQNNEQFF. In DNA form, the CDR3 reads TGTGCCAGTAGTATGGGGCTACAGAACAATGAGCAGTTCTTC.

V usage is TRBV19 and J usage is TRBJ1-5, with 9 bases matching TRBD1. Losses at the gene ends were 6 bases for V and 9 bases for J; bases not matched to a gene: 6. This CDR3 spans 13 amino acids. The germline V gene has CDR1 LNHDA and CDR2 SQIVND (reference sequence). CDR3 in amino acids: CASSTGGAGPQHF. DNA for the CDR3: TGTGCCAGTAGCACAGGGGGCGCGGGGCCCCAGCATTTT.

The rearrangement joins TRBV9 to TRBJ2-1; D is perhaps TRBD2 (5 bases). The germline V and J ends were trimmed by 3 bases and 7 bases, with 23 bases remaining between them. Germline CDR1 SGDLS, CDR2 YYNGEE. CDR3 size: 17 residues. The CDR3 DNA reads TGTGCCAGCAGCGAGCCACGGTGGGAGTACATTGGTAATGAGCAGTTCTTC. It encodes CASSEPRWEYIGNEQFF.

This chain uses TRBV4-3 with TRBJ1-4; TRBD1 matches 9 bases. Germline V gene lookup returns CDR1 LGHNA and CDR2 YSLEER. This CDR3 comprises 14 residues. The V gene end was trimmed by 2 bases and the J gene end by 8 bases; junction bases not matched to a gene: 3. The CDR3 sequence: CASSQKGTGEKLFF. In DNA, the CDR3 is TGCGCCAGCAGCCAAAAGGGGACAGGGGAAAAACTGTTTTTT.

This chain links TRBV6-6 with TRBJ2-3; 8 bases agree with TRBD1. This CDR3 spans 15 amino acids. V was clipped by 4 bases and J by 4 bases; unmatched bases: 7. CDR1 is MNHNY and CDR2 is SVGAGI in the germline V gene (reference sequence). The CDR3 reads CASSFQGAGSDTQYF. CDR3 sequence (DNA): TGTGCCAGCAGTTTTCAGGGGGCTGGCTCAGATACGCAGTATTTT.

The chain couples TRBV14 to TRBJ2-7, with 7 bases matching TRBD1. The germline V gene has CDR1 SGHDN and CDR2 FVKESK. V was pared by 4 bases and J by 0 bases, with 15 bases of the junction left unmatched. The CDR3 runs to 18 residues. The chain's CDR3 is CASSRLRTGLIHSYEQYF. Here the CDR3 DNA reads TGTGCCAGCAGCCGCCTGAGGACAGGTCTTATCCACTCCTACGAGCAGTACTTC.

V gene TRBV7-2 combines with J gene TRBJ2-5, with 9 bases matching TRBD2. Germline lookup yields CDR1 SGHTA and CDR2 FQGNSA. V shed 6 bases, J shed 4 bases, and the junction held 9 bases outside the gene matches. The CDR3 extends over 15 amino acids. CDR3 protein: CASSLYSGGVETQYF. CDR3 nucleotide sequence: TGTGCCAGCAGTCTTTATAGCGGGGGTGTAGAGACCCAGTACTTC. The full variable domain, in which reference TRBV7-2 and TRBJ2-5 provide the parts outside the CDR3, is GAGVSQSPSNKVTEKGKDVELRCDPISGHTALYWYRQSLGQGLEFLIYFQGNSAPDKSGLPSDRFSAERTGGSVSTLTIQRTQQEDSAVYLCASSLYSGGVETQYFGPGTRLLVL.

The CDR3 DNA reads TGTGCCAGCAGCTTAGGTGGAGCGGGAGTGTACGAGCAGTACGTC. It is translated as CASSLGGAGVYEQYV. V and J are TRBV7-9 and TRBJ2-7; 8 nucleotides line up with TRBD2. The germline V gene encodes CDR1 SEHNR and CDR2 FQNEAQ (reference sequence). The CDR3 runs to 15 residues. Unmatched junction bases numbered 6, after V lost 1 base and J lost 4 bases.

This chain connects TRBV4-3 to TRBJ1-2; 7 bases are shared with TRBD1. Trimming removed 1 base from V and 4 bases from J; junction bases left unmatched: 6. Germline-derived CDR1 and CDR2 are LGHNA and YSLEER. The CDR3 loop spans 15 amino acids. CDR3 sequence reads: CASSQVTGDSYGYTF. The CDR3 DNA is TGCGCCAGCAGCCAAGTTACAGGGGACTCCTATGGCTACACCTTC.

DNA of the CDR3: TGTGCCACCAGCGTCGACAGGCTAACTAATGAAAAACTGTTTTTT. Translated, it gives CATSVDRLTNEKLFF. The chain combines TRBV15 with TRBJ1-4; D may be TRBD1 (6 bases). The CDR3 spans 15 residues. V lost 5 bases to trimming and J lost 1 base, with 11 bases between them. Germline V gives CDR1 LNHNV, CDR2 YYDKDF (reference sequence).

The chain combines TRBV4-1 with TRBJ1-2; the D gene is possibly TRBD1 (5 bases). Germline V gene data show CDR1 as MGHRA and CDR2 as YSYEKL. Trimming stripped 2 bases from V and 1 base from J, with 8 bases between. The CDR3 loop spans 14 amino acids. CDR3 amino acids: CASSQYRINYGYTF. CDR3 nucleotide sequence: TGCGCCAGCAGCCAATACAGGATTAACTATGGCTACACCTTC.

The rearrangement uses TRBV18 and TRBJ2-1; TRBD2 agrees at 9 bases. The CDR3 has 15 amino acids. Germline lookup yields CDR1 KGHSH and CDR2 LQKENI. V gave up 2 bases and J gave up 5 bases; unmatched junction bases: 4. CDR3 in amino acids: CASSPLRLADNEQFF. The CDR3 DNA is TGTGCCAGCTCACCATTGAGACTAGCGGACAATGAGCAGTTCTTC.

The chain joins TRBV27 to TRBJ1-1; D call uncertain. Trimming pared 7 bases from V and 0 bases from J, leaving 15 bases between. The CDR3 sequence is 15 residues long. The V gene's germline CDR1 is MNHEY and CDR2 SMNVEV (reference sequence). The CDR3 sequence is CASMLEGRLNTEAFF. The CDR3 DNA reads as TGTGCCAGCATGTTAGAGGGCAGACTGAACACTGAAGCTTTCTTT.

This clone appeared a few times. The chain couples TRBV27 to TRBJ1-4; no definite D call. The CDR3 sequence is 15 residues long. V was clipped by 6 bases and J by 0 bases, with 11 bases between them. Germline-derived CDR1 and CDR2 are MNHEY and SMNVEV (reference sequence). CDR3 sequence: CASRPRTTTNEKLFF. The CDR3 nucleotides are TGTGCCAGCAGACCAAGAACTACAACTAATGAAAAACTGTTTTTT.

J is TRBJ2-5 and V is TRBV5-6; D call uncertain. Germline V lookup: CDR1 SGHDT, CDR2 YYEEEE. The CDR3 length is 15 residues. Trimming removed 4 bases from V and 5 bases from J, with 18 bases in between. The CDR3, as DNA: TGTGCCAGCAGCGGTGACTCTTCGTTCCGGGAGACCCAGTACTTC. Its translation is CASSGDSSFRETQYF.

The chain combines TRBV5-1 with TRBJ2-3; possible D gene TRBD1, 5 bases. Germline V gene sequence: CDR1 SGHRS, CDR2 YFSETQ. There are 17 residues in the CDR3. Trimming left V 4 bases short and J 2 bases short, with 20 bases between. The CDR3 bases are TGCGCCAGCAGCCCAACCCCCCACACAGGAAACACAGATACGCAGTATTTT. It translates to CASSPTPHTGNTDTQYF.